This TCR beta chain was found in a study of cytomegalovirus exposure and HLA in healthy donors. PCR amplification relied on 60 Vbeta primers (plus 13 Jbeta primers). Generated by immunoSEQ multiplex PCR, the TCRdb table keeps only in-frame clones and is missing some. The repertoire holds around 90,000 clones, less than 65% seen once, with 4.5% to 5.5% in the top ten. Study findings and constraints: Only CMV serostatus was available as immune exposure information. There were reportedly fewer N-insertions in an Asian-associated ancestry cluster than the approximately 640-donor mean, in a later analysis.

Comments on this clone: Its antigen is not identified.

Sequenced: PBMCs. The sequence was collected from a woman in her 30s in good health and CMV-seropositive.

CDR3 in DNA: TGTGCCAGCATGCGGGGGGTATCAGAGACCCAGTACTTC. Amino acids: CASMRGVSETQYF. The rearrangement links TRBV2 to TRBJ2-5, with 8 nucleotides matching TRBD2. J gave up 4 bases and V 7 bases, and 5 bases lay outside the gene matches. The CDR3 is 13 amino acids. Germline V gives CDR1 SNHLY, CDR2 FYNNEI.